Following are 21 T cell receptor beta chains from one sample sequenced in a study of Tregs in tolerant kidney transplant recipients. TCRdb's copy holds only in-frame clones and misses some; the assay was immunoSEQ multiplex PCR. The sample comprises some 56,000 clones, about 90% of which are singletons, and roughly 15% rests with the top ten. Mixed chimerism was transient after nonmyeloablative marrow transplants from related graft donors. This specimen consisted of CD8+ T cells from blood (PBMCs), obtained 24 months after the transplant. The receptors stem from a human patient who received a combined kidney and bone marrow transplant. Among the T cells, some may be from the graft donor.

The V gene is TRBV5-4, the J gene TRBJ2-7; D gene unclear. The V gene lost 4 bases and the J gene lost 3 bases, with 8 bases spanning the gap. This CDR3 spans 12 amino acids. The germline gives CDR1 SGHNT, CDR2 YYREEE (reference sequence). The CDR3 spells CASSDTFYEQYF. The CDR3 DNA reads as TGTGCCAGCAGCGACACCTTCTACGAGCAGTACTTC.

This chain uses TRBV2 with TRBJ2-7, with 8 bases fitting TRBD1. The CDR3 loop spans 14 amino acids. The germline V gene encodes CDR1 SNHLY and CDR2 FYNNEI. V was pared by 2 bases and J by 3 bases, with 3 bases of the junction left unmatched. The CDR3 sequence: CASSERGQVYEQYF. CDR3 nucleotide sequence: TGTGCCAGCAGTGAAAGGGGACAGGTCTACGAGCAGTACTTC.

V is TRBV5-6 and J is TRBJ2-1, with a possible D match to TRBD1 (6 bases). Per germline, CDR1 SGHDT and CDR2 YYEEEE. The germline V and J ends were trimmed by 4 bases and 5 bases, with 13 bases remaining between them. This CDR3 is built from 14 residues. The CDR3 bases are TGTGCCAGCAGCCCGTGGACAGCCGACAATGAGCAGTTCTTC. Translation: CASSPWTADNEQFF.

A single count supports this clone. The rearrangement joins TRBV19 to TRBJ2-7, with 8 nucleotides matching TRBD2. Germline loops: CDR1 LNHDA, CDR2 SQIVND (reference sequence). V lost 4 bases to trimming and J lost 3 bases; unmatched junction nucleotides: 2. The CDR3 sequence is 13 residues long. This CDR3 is CASSSGRNYEQYF. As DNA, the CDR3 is TGTGCCAGTAGTAGCGGGAGGAACTACGAGCAGTACTTC.

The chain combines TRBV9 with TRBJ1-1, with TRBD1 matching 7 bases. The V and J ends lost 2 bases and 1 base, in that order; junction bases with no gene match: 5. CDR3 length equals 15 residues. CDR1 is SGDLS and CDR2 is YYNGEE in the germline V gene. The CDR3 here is CASSVFGTANTEAFF. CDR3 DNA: TGTGCCAGCAGCGTTTTCGGGACAGCGAACACTGAAGCTTTCTTT.

The CDR3 region is CASSTSDGMGSGNTIYF. The CDR3 nucleotides read TGTGCCAGCAGCACATCGGACGGGATGGGCTCTGGAAACACCATATATTTT. This rearrangement joins TRBV7-9 to TRBJ1-3; D is undetermined. The CDR3 loop spans 17 amino acids. Germline CDR1 SEHNR, CDR2 FQNEAQ (reference sequence). V was trimmed by 5 bases and J by 0 bases, leaving 17 bases between them.

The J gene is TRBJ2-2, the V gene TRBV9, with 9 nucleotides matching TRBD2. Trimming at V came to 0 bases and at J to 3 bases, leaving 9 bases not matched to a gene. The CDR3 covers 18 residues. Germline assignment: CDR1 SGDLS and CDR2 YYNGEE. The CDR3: CASSVDGSGGPYTGELFF. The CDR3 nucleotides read TGTGCCAGCAGCGTAGACGGTAGCGGGGGCCCCTACACCGGGGAGCTGTTTTTT.

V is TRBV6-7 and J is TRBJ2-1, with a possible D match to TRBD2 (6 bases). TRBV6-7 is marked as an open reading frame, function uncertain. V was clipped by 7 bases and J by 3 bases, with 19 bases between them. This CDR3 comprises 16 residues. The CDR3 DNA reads TGTGCCAGCACCGCCTGGAGGACCGGGGGCTACAATGAGCAGTTCTTC. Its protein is CASTAWRTGGYNEQFF.

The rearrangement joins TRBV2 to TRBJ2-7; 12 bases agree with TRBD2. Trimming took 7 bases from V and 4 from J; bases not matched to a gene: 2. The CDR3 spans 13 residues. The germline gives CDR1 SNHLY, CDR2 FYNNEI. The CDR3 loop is CASIGLAGYEQYF. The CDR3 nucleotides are TGTGCCAGCATCGGACTAGCGGGGTACGAGCAGTACTTC.

The CDR3 region has the DNA TGTGCCAGTAGTATAAGTTTTTGGCTTCAATACGAGCAGTACTTC. Amino acid sequence: CASSISFWLQYEQYF. The chain links TRBV19 to TRBJ2-7; D not certain. This CDR3 comprises 15 residues. Germline values: CDR1 LNHDA, CDR2 SQIVND (reference sequence). V gave up 2 bases and J gave up 4 bases, with 15 bases separating them.

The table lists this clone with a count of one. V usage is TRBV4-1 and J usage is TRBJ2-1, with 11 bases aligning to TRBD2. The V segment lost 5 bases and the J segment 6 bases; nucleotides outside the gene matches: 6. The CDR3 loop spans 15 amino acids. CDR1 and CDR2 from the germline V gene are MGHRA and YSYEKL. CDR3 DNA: TGCGCCAGCAGCGCAATAGCGGGGGGGCGCAATGAGCAGTTCTTC. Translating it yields CASSAIAGGRNEQFF.

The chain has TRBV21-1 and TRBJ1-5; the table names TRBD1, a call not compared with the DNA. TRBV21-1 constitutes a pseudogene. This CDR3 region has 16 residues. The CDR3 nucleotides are TGTGCCAGCACCGCTCAGGGTAGACAGTCCAATCAGCCCCAGCATTTT. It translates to CASTAQGRQSNQPQHF.

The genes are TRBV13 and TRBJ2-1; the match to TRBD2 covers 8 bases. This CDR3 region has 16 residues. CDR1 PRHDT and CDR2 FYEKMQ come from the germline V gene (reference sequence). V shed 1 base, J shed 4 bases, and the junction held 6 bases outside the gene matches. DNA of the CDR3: TGTGCCAGCAGCTTAGCGGCTAGCGGGCCGTACAATGAGCAGTTCTTC. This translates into CASSLAASGPYNEQFF.

The CDR3 protein is CASSLGGIGAFF. Written as DNA, the CDR3 is TGTGCCAGCAGCTTAGGAGGGATCGGAGCTTTCTTT. V usage is TRBV11-2 and J usage is TRBJ1-1; D is ambiguous. Trimming shortened V by 1 base and J by 10 bases, and 10 bases separated the two germline ends. Germline V gene data show CDR1 as SGHAT and CDR2 as FQNNGV. CDR3 length: 12 residues.

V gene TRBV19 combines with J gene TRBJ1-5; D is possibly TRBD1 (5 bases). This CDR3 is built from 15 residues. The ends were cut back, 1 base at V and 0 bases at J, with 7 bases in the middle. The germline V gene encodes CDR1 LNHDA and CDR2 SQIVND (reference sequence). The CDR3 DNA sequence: TGTGCCAGTAGTATAGCGACAGCTAGCAATCAGCCCCAGCATTTT. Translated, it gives CASSIATASNQPQHF.

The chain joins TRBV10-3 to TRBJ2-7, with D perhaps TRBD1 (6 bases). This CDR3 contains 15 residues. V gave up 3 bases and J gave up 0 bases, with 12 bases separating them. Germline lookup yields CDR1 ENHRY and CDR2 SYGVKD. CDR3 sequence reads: CAISDGQMSSYEQYF. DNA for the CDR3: TGTGCCATCAGTGATGGACAGATGAGCTCCTACGAGCAGTACTTC.

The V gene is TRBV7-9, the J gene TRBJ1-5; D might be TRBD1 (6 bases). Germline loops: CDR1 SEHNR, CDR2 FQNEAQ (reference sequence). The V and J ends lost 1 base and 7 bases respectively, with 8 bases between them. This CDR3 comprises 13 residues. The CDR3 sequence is CASSLDQGQPQHF. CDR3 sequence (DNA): TGTGCCAGCAGCTTAGATCAGGGGCAGCCCCAGCATTTT.

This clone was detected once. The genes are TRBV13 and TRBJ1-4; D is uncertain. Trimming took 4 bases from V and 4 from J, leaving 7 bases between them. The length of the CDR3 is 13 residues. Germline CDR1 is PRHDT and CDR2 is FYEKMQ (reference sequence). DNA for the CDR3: TGTGCCAGCAGCTCTCGGGTTAATGAAAAACTGTTTTTT. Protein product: CASSSRVNEKLFF.

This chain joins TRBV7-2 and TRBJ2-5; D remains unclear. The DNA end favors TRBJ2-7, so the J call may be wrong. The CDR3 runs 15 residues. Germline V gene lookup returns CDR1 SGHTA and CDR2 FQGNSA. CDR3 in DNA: TGTGCCAGCAGCTTAGTGTTGTCAGACTCCTACGAGCAGTACTTC. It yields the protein CASSLVLSDSYEQYF.

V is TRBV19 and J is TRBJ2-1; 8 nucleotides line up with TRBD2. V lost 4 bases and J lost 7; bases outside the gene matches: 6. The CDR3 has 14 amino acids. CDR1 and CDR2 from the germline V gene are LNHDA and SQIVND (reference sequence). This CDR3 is CASSKGLGKNEQFF. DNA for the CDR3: TGTGCCAGTAGTAAGGGACTAGGAAAGAATGAGCAGTTCTTC.

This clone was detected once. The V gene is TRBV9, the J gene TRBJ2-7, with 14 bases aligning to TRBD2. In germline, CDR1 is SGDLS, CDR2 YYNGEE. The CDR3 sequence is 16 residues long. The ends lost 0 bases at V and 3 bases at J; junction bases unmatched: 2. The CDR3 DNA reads TGTGCCAGCAGCGTAGGTGGACTAGCGGGGGGCTACGAGCAGTACTTC. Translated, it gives CASSVGGLAGGYEQYF.